One and the same sample provided the 22 T cell receptor beta chains below, sequenced in a study of cytomegalovirus exposure and HLA in healthy donors listed by TCRdb under 2017. Library creation used the immunoSEQ multiplex PCR assay. For the multiplex PCR, a mixture combining 60 forward primers for TCR Vbeta segments and 13 reverse primers for TCR Jbeta segments was used. In TCRdb, the immuneACCESS table is reduced to in-frame sequences with V and J assigned. These tables do not hold every clone; where another copy was compared, an unresolved V gene accounts for under half, and the others remain unexplained. In all, the sample holds roughly 100,000 clones, and approximately 64% of those were seen once. Roughly 21% of the sample goes to the ten largest clones. Sequencing was carried out using PBMCs. The source is a woman in her forties or fifties in good health and CMV-seropositive.

This clone has only a few counts. V is TRBV25-1 and J is TRBJ2-3; D is perhaps TRBD1 (6 bases). The germline V and J ends were trimmed by 2 bases and 0 bases, with 9 bases remaining between them. Germline CDR1 and CDR2: MGHDK and SYGVNS. This CDR3 comprises 15 residues. As DNA, the CDR3 is TGTGCCAGCAGTGAAGGGACATCTAGCACAGATACGCAGTATTTT. Translating it yields CASSEGTSSTDTQYF. Using reference TRBV25-1 and TRBJ2-3 for the parts outside the CDR3, the full variable domain is EADIYQTPRYLVIGTGKKITLECSQTMGHDKMYWYQQDPGMELHLIHYSYGVNSTEKGDLSSESTVSRIRTEHFPLTLESARPSHTSQYLCASSEGTSSTDTQYFGPGTRLTVL.

This clone was found once. The rearrangement links TRBV28 to TRBJ2-3, with D perhaps TRBD2 (7 bases). The CDR3 runs 15 residues. Germline CDR1 reads MDHEN; CDR2 reads SYDVKM. V dropped 6 bases and J dropped 3 bases, with 16 bases sitting between them. CDR3 loop: CASRAPGGLTDTQYF. The CDR3 bases are TGTGCCAGCAGGGCGCCGGGGGGCCTGACAGATACGCAGTATTTT.

This sequence joins TRBV6-5 and TRBJ1-1; D is unresolved. The CDR3 is 14 residues long. Trimming shortened V by 6 bases and J by 1 base, and 12 bases separated the two germline ends. CDR1 and CDR2 from the germline V gene are MNHEY and SVGAGI. CDR3 in DNA: TGTGCCAGCAGGGAGATAGGAGGGAACACTGAAGCTTTCTTT. Its protein product is CASREIGGNTEAFF.

V and J are TRBV5-4 and TRBJ2-1, with D unclear. Germline V gene data show CDR1 as SGHNT and CDR2 as YYREEE (reference sequence). Trimming removed 0 bases from V and 5 bases from J, with 6 bases in between. The CDR3 is made up of 13 amino acids. CDR3 nucleotide sequence: TGTGCCAGCAGCTTGGGACGGGACAATGAGCAGTTCTTC. It is translated as CASSLGRDNEQFF. Using reference TRBV5-4 and TRBJ2-1 for the parts outside the CDR3, the full variable domain is ETGVTQSPTHLIKTRGQQVTLRCSSQSGHNTVSWYQQALGQGPQFIFQYYREEENGRGNFPPRFSGLQFPNYSSELNVNALELDDSALYLCASSLGRDNEQFFGPGTRLTVL.

This clone appeared a few times. The chain links TRBV5-1 to TRBJ2-3, with TRBD2 identical over 7 bases. Losses at the gene ends were 4 bases for V and 1 base for J; bases not matched to a gene: 9. CDR3 length: 16 amino acids. The germline CDR1 and CDR2 sequences are SGHRS and YFSETQ. CDR3 in amino acids: CASSPGGGGRTDTQYF. The CDR3 bases are TGCGCCAGCAGCCCGGGGGGTGGAGGGCGCACAGATACGCAGTATTTT.

This clone was picked up a small number of times. V is TRBV6-6 and J is TRBJ2-5, with 10 bases aligning to TRBD2. The germline CDR1 and CDR2 sequences are MNHNY and SVGAGI (reference sequence). Losses at the gene ends were 0 bases for V and 5 bases for J; bases not matched to a gene: 3. CDR3 length equals 15 residues. CDR3 in DNA: TGTGCCAGCAGTTACTCTAGCGGGGGGCCGGAGACCCAGTACTTC. Protein product: CASSYSSGGPETQYF.

This chain joins TRBV29-1 and TRBJ2-7, with 8 bases lining up with TRBD1. This CDR3 region has 15 residues. CDR1 is SQVTM, CDR2 ANQGSEA, per germline. After removal of 3 bases from V and 0 bases from J, the junction contained 7 bases not matched to a gene. CDR3 amino acids: CSVEQGAGSSYEQYF. Written as DNA, the CDR3 is TGCAGCGTTGAGCAGGGGGCTGGAAGCTCCTACGAGCAGTACTTC.

This clone was counted between two and nine times. The rearrangement uses TRBV25-1 and TRBJ1-3; D ambiguous. This CDR3 comprises 15 residues. Looked up from germline, CDR1 is MGHDK and CDR2 is SYGVNS. Trimming pared 1 base from V and 1 base from J, leaving 8 bases between. CDR3 in DNA: TGTGCCAGCAGTGAATTGGGCAGTTCTGGAAACACCATATATTTT. It encodes CASSELGSSGNTIYF. The full variable domain, with the rest looked up from reference TRBV25-1 and TRBJ1-3, is EADIYQTPRYLVIGTGKKITLECSQTMGHDKMYWYQQDPGMELHLIHYSYGVNSTEKGDLSSESTVSRIRTEHFPLTLESARPSHTSQYLCASSELGSSGNTIYFGEGSWLTVV.

This clone was counted only a few times. V and J are TRBV7-8 and TRBJ2-2, with 10 bases that match TRBD1. Germline lookup yields CDR1 SGHVS and CDR2 FQNEAQ. Trimming took 4 bases from V and 1 from J; bases not matched to a gene: 12. The CDR3 covers 19 residues. Here the CDR3 reads CASSSGQGRLALNTGELFF. As DNA, the CDR3 is TGTGCCAGCAGCTCGGGACAGGGGCGACTCGCTCTGAACACCGGGGAGCTGTTTTTT.

V usage is TRBV6-5 and J usage is TRBJ1-4; D remains unclear. The V end was cut by 2 bases, the J end by 2 bases, with 9 bases between. Germline lookup yields CDR1 MNHEY and CDR2 SVGAGI. This CDR3 comprises 15 residues. CDR3: CASSYGGYTNEKLFF. As DNA, the CDR3 is TGTGCCAGCAGTTACGGAGGGTACACTAATGAAAAACTGTTTTTT.

This clone occurred a few times. The V call is TRBV10-3, the J call TRBJ1-1; D is undetermined. Trimming cost V 3 bases and J 2 bases, with 10 bases left between them. The CDR3 is 14 amino acids. Germline CDR1 is ENHRY and CDR2 is SYGVKD. CDR3: CAISDWTGNTEAFF. CDR3 DNA sequence: TGTGCCATCAGTGATTGGACGGGAAACACTGAAGCTTTCTTT.

This sequence joins TRBV28 and TRBJ1-4; maybe TRBD1 (5 bases). CDR3 length: 17 residues. V lost 0 bases and J 8 bases, leaving 19 bases between the germline ends. The germline V gene encodes CDR1 MDHEN and CDR2 SYDVKM. This CDR3 is CASSLWVSEGSEEKLFF. The CDR3 DNA reads as TGTGCCAGCAGTTTATGGGTTTCGGAGGGGTCAGAGGAAAAACTGTTTTTT.

This chain's CDR3 is CASSLTGGVTEAFF. CDR3 coding DNA: TGTGCCAGCAGTTTGACGGGGGGTGTCACTGAAGCTTTCTTT. The chain uses TRBV28 and TRBJ1-1; D may be TRBD1 (5 bases). The CDR3 loop spans 14 amino acids. The V end was cut by 3 bases, the J end by 4 bases, with 12 bases between. The germline CDR1 and CDR2 sequences are MDHEN and SYDVKM. The full variable domain, its missing parts supplied by reference TRBV28 and TRBJ1-1, is DVKVTQSSRYLVKRTGEKVFLECVQDMDHENMFWYRQDPGLGLRLIYFSYDVKMKEKGDIPEGYSVSREKKERFSLILESASTNQTSMYLCASSLTGGVTEAFFGQGTRLTVV.

This clone has a single count. The rearrangement uses TRBV10-3 and TRBJ1-1; TRBD1 might be the D (6 bases). The CDR3 consists of 14 residues. The germline gives CDR1 ENHRY, CDR2 SYGVKD. The germline V and J ends were trimmed by 6 bases and 2 bases, with 13 bases remaining between them. The CDR3 spells CAIRLQGLNTEAFF. The CDR3 region has the DNA TGTGCCATCAGGTTACAGGGTTTAAACACTGAAGCTTTCTTT.

V usage is TRBV2 and J usage is TRBJ1-1; D ambiguous. The CDR3 sequence is 15 residues long. V lost 5 bases, J lost 3 bases, and 16 bases lay in between. Looked up from germline, CDR1 is SNHLY and CDR2 is FYNNEI. The CDR3 reads CASSNIYPRDTEAFF. CDR3 nucleotides: TGTGCCAGCAGTAATATTTACCCCCGGGACACTGAAGCTTTCTTT.

CDR3 nucleotides: TGTGCCAGCAGCCCCGGGACAGGTAATAGCAATCAGCCCCAGCATTTT. Its protein product is CASSPGTGNSNQPQHF. V usage is TRBV7-9 and J usage is TRBJ1-5, with 8 nucleotides matching TRBD1. The CDR3 loop spans 16 amino acids. Germline CDR1 SEHNR, CDR2 FQNEAQ (reference sequence). The V gene end was trimmed by 5 bases and the J gene end by 0 bases; junction bases not matched to a gene: 6.

This clone has just a few counts. The chain employs TRBV5-1 and TRBJ1-2; TRBD1 agrees at 9 bases. Germline CDR1 is SGHRS and CDR2 is YFSETQ. V trimming: 0 bases; J trimming: 4 bases; junction bases outside the gene matches: 7. The CDR3 is 16 residues long. The CDR3 nucleotides are TGCGCCAGCAGCTTGGAGGGGACAGGGCTTACCTATGGCTACACCTTC. It translates to CASSLEGTGLTYGYTF.

This chain connects TRBV7-8 to TRBJ2-7, with D perhaps matching TRBD1 (6 bases). CDR1 SGHVS and CDR2 FQNEAQ come from the germline V gene. V was shortened by 6 bases and J by 3 bases, with 15 bases between the two germline ends. The CDR3 has 14 amino acids. As DNA, the CDR3 is TGTGCCAGCAGAATTACAGGGCCCAACTACGAGCAGTACTTC. Protein: CASRITGPNYEQYF. The full variable domain, rest sourced from reference TRBV7-8 and TRBJ2-7, is GAGVSQSPRYKVAKRGQDVALRCDPISGHVSLFWYQQALGQGPEFLTYFQNEAQLDKSGLPSDRFFAERPEGSVSTLKIQRTQQEDSAVYLCASRITGPNYEQYFGPGTRLTVT.

V gene TRBV19 combines with J gene TRBJ1-2, with D maybe TRBD1 (5 bases). V was pared by 3 bases and J by 5 bases, with 10 bases between. Germline V gene data show CDR1 as LNHDA and CDR2 as SQIVND (reference sequence). CDR3 size: 13 residues. The CDR3 bases are TGTGCCAGTAGTATTTCGACAGCTTATGGCTACACCTTC. This codes for CASSISTAYGYTF.

The V gene is TRBV5-4, the J gene TRBJ1-2; the D is unclear. Germline values: CDR1 SGHNT, CDR2 YYREEE (reference sequence). The CDR3 has 15 amino acids. The V end lost 0 bases, the J end lost 7 bases, and 16 bases lay between the germline ends. Written as DNA, the CDR3 is TGTGCCAGCAGCTTGGTCGCCAGTCTAACAGCTGGCTACACCTTC. This gives the protein CASSLVASLTAGYTF.

The rearrangement joins TRBV29-1 to TRBJ1-2; the D gene is possibly TRBD1 (6 bases). Deletions cut 2 bases from V and 0 bases from J, with 16 bases between. Looked up from germline, CDR1 is SQVTM and CDR2 is ANQGSEA. CDR3 length: 16 residues. In DNA form, the CDR3 reads TGCAGCGTTGAACTTGAACAGGGTAAACCTAACTATGGCTACACCTTC. It codes for CSVELEQGKPNYGYTF.

This clone occurred a few times. This chain connects TRBV2 to TRBJ2-5; D uncertain. Germline V gene sequence: CDR1 SNHLY, CDR2 FYNNEI. The V gene lost 8 bases and the J gene lost 1 base, with 8 bases spanning the gap. The CDR3 extends over 12 amino acids. The CDR3 region is CASGLVQETQYF. In DNA, the CDR3 is TGTGCCAGCGGGCTGGTCCAAGAGACCCAGTACTTC.